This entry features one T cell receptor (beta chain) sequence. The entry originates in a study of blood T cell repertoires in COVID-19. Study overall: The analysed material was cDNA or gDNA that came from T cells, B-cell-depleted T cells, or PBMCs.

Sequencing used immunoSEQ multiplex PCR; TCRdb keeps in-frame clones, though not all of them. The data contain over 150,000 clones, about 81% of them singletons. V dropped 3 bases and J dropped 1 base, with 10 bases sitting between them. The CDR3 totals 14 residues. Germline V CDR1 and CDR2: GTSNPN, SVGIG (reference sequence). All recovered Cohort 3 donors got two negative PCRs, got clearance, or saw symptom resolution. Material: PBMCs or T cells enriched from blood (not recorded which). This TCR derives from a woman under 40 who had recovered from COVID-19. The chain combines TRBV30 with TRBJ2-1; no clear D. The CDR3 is CAWSAVTSYNEQFF. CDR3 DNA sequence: TGTGCCTGGAGCGCGGTGACTTCCTACAATGAGCAGTTCTTC.